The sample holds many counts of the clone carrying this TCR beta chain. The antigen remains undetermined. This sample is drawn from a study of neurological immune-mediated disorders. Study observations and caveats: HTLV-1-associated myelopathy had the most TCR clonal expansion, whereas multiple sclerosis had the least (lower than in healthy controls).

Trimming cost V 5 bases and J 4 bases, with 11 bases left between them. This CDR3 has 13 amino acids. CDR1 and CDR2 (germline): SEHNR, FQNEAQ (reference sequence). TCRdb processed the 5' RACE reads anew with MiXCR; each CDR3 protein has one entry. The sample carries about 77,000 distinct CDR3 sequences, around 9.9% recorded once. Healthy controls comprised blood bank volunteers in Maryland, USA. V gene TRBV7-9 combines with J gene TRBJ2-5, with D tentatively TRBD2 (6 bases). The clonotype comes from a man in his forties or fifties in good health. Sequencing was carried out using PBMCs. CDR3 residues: CASSLFGGETQYF. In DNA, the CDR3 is TGTGCCAGCAGCCTCTTCGGGGGAGAGACCCAGTACTTC.